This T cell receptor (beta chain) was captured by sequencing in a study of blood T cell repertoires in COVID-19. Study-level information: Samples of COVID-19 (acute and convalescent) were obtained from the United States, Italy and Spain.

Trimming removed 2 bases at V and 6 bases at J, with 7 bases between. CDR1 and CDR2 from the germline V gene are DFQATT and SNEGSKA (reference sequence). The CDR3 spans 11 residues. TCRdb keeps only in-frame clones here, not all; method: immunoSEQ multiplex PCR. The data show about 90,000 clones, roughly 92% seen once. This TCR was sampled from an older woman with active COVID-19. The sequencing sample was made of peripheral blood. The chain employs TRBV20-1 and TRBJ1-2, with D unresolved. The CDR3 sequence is CSARKLDGYTF. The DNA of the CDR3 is TGCAGTGCTAGAAAGTTAGATGGCTACACCTTC.